This TCR beta chain was identified during a study of T cell changes during pregnancy in multiple sclerosis. TCRdb's table, derived via immunoSEQ multiplex PCR, lists solely in-frame clones and lacks some. Of about 92,000 clones in the sample, 90% to 95% were seen once. The CDR3 totals 15 residues. The V gene's germline CDR1 is MDHEN and CDR2 SYDVKM. The V gene lost 3 bases and the J gene lost 5 bases, with 16 bases spanning the gap. This receptor was taken from a female donor with multiple sclerosis, enrolled in a pregnancy study. The V call is TRBV28, the J call TRBJ2-5; a weak D match, TRBD2 (6 bases). The starting material was peripheral blood, obtained in the third trimester of pregnancy. The CDR3 DNA sequence: TGTGCCAGCAGTTTGGGGACTGGGATCTTTGAGACCCAGTACTTC. Translation: CASSLGTGIFETQYF.